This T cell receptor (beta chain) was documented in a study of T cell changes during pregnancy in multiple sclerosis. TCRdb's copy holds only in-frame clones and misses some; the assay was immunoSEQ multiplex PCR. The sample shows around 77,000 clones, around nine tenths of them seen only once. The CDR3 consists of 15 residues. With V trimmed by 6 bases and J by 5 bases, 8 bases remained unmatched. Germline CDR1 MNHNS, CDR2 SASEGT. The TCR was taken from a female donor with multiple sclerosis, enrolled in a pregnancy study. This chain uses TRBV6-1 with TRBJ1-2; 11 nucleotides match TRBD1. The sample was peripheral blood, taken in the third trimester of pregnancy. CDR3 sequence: CASSQDRGRGYGYTF. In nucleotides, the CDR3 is TGTGCCAGCAGCCAGGACAGGGGGCGCGGGTATGGCTACACCTTC.